The TCR beta chain under discussion was sequenced for a study of control samples from healthy donors and cancer patients. This CDR3 is 12 amino acids long. Germline V gene data show CDR1 as MGHDK and CDR2 as SYGVNS. With 3 bases removed from V and 5 bases from J, the gap between germline ends came to 6 bases. Profiled with immunoSEQ multiplex PCR; TCRdb holds only in-frame clones, not every one. The sample consists of about 170,000 clones, 91% of them appearing once. Material for sequencing was blood. The genes are TRBV25-1 and TRBJ2-3; D is unclear. This clonotype originated in a woman in her 40s in good health. The CDR3 is CASSDRGDTQYF. CDR3 DNA: TGTGCCAGCAGTGACCGAGGAGATACGCAGTATTTT.